This T cell receptor beta chain was observed in a study of blood T cell repertoires in COVID-19. Overall study context: Samples taken during acute and convalescent COVID-19 were collected in the United States, Italy and Spain. T cells, B-cell-depleted T cells, or PBMCs provided the cDNA or gDNA that served as material.

The CDR3 is 14 amino acids. The J segment lost 3 bases and the V segment lost 4 bases, leaving 4 bases of the junction unmatched. Germline values: CDR1 SNHLY, CDR2 FYNNEI. Data came from immunoSEQ multiplex PCR; TCRdb stores just in-frame clones and leaves some out. The sample shows about 97,000 clones, over 80% of them seen only once. The J gene is TRBJ2-3, the V gene TRBV2, with 7 bases lining up with TRBD1. The receptor comes from a man aged 50-60 years with acute or convalescent COVID-19. The sequencing sample was made of peripheral blood. The DNA of the CDR3 is TGTGCCAGCAGTGCTAGGACAGGTACAGATACGCAGTATTTT. It codes for CASSARTGTDTQYF.